The next 20 T cell receptor beta chains were all read from a single sample in a study of identical twins. TCRdb recomputed calls from the 5' RACE reads with MiXCR, one row per CDR3 protein. Of about 290,000 distinct CDR3 sequences listed, 7.5% to 9.5% were seen once; the top ten hold approximately 7%. The sample was also linked to a second study, of yellow fever vaccine responses in identical twins.

The sequenced sample was CD8+ T cells sorted from blood. The receptor set was obtained from a woman aged 18-35 years in good health.

Worth noting for this clonotype: Given a much more abundant clone one base away, this may be a read error. The rearrangement uses TRBV28 and TRBJ2-7; TRBD1 matches 8 bases. Unmatched junction bases numbered 10, after V lost 4 bases and J lost 5 bases. The CDR3 extends over 15 amino acids. Germline CDR1 MDHEN, CDR2 SYDVKM. The CDR3 region is CASSSPPDRADEQYF. The CDR3, as DNA: TGTGCCAGCAGTTCCCCCCCGGACAGGGCCGACGAGCAGTACTTC.

This chain joins TRBV15 and TRBJ2-5; possible D gene TRBD1, 6 bases. The V end was cut by 3 bases, the J end by 0 bases, with 14 bases between. The CDR3 consists of 16 residues. Germline V gives CDR1 LNHNV, CDR2 YYDKDF (reference sequence). CDR3 in amino acids: CATSSAPWTDQETQYF. The CDR3 nucleotides are TGTGCCACCAGCAGCGCTCCCTGGACAGACCAAGAGACCCAGTACTTC.

This clonotype has only a few counts. The chain combines TRBV7-8 with TRBJ2-7, with D unresolved. CDR3 length: 14 residues. V was pared by 1 base and J by 0 bases, with 7 bases between. Germline CDR1 reads SGHVS; CDR2 reads FQNEAQ. Here the CDR3 reads CASSLVPISYEQYF. The DNA of the CDR3 is TGTGCCAGCAGCTTAGTCCCGATCTCCTACGAGCAGTACTTC.

The rearrangement links TRBV30 to TRBJ1-1, with no clear D. The CDR3 extends over 14 amino acids. Trimming left V 3 bases short and J 4 bases short, with 15 bases between. CDR1 GTSNPN and CDR2 SVGIG come from the germline V gene (reference sequence). Here the CDR3 DNA reads TGTGCCTGGAGGCCTACAGAGGGAATCACTGAAGCTTTCTTT. This sequence encodes CAWRPTEGITEAFF.

This clonotype was counted only a few times. The CDR3 spells CASSSAAGGVHTQYF. CDR3 in DNA: TGCGCCAGCAGCTCCGCGGCTGGTGGGGTGCATACGCAGTATTTT. V and J are TRBV5-1 and TRBJ2-3; no clear D. Germline CDR1 and CDR2: SGHRS and YFSETQ. This CDR3 comprises 15 residues. V dropped 3 bases and J dropped 7 bases, with 18 bases sitting between them.

There are many counts of this clonotype. V and J are TRBV4-2 and TRBJ2-3; D may be TRBD2 (7 bases). Germline V lookup: CDR1 LGHNA, CDR2 YNFKEQ. The CDR3 extends over 13 amino acids. Trimming left V 10 bases short and J 5 bases short, with 16 bases between. The CDR3 is CATRGGLGDTQYF. The CDR3 coding sequence is TGTGCCACGAGGGGGGGGTTAGGAGATACGCAGTATTTT.

The sample holds many counts of this clonotype. CDR3 amino acids: CASSLNELNEQYF. The DNA for the CDR3 is TGCGCCAGCAGCTTGAATGAGTTGAACGAGCAGTACTTC. The rearrangement joins TRBV5-1 to TRBJ2-7, with unresolved D. CDR1 SGHRS and CDR2 YFSETQ come from the germline V gene. This CDR3 comprises 13 residues. Trimming took off 1 base at V and 5 bases at J, with 10 bases between the two ends. The whole variable domain, filled in from reference TRBV5-1 and TRBJ2-7, reads KAGVTQTPRYLIKTRGQQVTLSCSPISGHRSVSWYQQTPGQGLQFLFEYFSETQRNKGNFPGRFSGRQFSNSRSEMNVSTLELGDSALYLCASSLNELNEQYFGPGTRLTVT.

This clonotype was recorded a few times. The rearrangement joins TRBV27 to TRBJ2-3; D remains unclear. The V gene's germline CDR1 is MNHEY and CDR2 SMNVEV (reference sequence). With 6 bases removed from V and 2 bases from J, the gap between germline ends came to 9 bases. The CDR3 covers 13 residues. The CDR3 DNA reads as TGTGCCAGCAGCGACGATAACACAGATACGCAGTATTTT. Translated: CASSDDNTDTQYF.

In this sample, this clonotype turned up a few times. This sequence joins TRBV7-9 and TRBJ2-5; TRBD2 matches 8 bases. Germline V CDR1 and CDR2: SEHNR, FQNEAQ (reference sequence). CDR3 size: 16 residues. The V segment lost 5 bases and the J segment 3 bases; nucleotides outside the gene matches: 11. The CDR3 nucleotides are TGTGCCAGCAGCGCGAGCTCGGGACTAGTGAAAGAGACCCAGTACTTC. As protein: CASSASSGLVKETQYF.

This clonotype occurred many times. The V gene is TRBV29-1, the J gene TRBJ1-1; tentative D call: TRBD1 (5 bases). Germline-derived CDR1 and CDR2 are SQVTM and ANQGSEA. CDR3 length: 12 residues. V was cut by 8 bases and J by 3 bases, with 13 bases left in between. The CDR3 spells CSTRGDDTEAFF. For the CDR3, the DNA is TGCAGCACTCGGGGGGATGACACTGAAGCTTTCTTT. The whole variable domain, remainder taken from reference TRBV29-1 and TRBJ1-1, is SAVISQKPSRDICQRGTSLTIQCQVDSQVTMMFWYRQQPGQSLTLIATANQGSEATYESGFVIDKFPISRPNLTFSTLTVSNMSPEDSSIYLCSTRGDDTEAFFGQGTRLTVV.

V is TRBV10-2 and J is TRBJ2-2, with D perhaps matching TRBD2 (7 bases). V was shortened by 10 bases and J by 6 bases, with 21 bases between the two germline ends. The CDR3 extends over 15 amino acids. The germline V gene has CDR1 WSHSY and CDR2 SAAADI. In nucleotides, the CDR3 is TGCGCCACCCGGTTAGGGGGGGGTTCCGCCGGGGAGCTGTTTTTT. This gives the protein CATRLGGGSAGELFF.

This clonotype was detected many times. The chain carries TRBV7-2 and TRBJ2-1, with 7 bases matching TRBD2. CDR1 and CDR2 (germline): SGHTA, FQGNSA. The V and J ends lost 6 bases and 6 bases, in that order; junction bases with no gene match: 5. This CDR3 comprises 13 residues. The CDR3 region is CASRLIAGNEQFF. The CDR3 DNA follows: TGTGCCAGCAGACTAATAGCGGGCAATGAGCAGTTCTTC.

This clonotype was detected many times. V usage is TRBV7-2 and J usage is TRBJ1-5; 7 bases are shared with TRBD1. Germline CDR1 SGHTA, CDR2 FQGNSA. After removal of 5 bases from V and 0 bases from J, the junction contained 4 bases not matched to a gene. This CDR3 contains 15 residues. In DNA, the CDR3 is TGTGCCAGCAGCCCGGACAGGAGTAGCAATCAGCCCCAGCATTTT. It translates to CASSPDRSSNQPQHF.

This clonotype turned up a few times. The chain couples TRBV7-9 to TRBJ2-5; TRBD2 matches at 7 bases. The CDR3 length is 13 residues. The V gene end was trimmed by 3 bases and the J gene end by 5 bases; junction bases not matched to a gene: 3. Germline CDR1 is SEHNR and CDR2 is FQNEAQ (reference sequence). In nucleotides, the CDR3 is TGTGCCAGCAGCTTGGGACTACCTGAGACCCAGTACTTC. It encodes CASSLGLPETQYF.

CDR3 protein: CASIVLAGVSPPETQYF. The CDR3 DNA follows: TGTGCCAGCATTGTACTAGCGGGGGTGTCGCCACCAGAGACCCAGTACTTC. The gene calls are TRBV2 and TRBJ2-5; 11 nucleotides match TRBD2. The V segment lost 7 bases and the J segment 4 bases; nucleotides outside the gene matches: 14. The germline CDR1 and CDR2 sequences are SNHLY and FYNNEI. The CDR3 has 17 amino acids.

CDR3 DNA sequence: TGCAGTGCTAGATTTGCAGTGAGTTACGAGCAGTACTTC. This gives the protein CSARFAVSYEQYF. This chain joins TRBV20-1 and TRBJ2-7, with D uncertain. The CDR3 spans 13 residues. The germline V gene encodes CDR1 DFQATT and CDR2 SNEGSKA (reference sequence). V lost 2 bases, J lost 4 bases, and 12 bases lay in between.

This clonotype has a handful of counts. The V and J genes are TRBV5-8 and TRBJ2-7, with 8 nucleotides matching TRBD2. In germline, CDR1 is SGHTS, CDR2 YDEGEE. The trim removed 1 base at V and 3 bases at J, leaving 6 bases unmatched. The CDR3 consists of 15 residues. The CDR3 DNA follows: TGTGCCAGCAGCTTGATCACAGCGGGAGTCTACGAGCAGTACTTC. It codes for CASSLITAGVYEQYF.

This clonotype turned up a few times. The V gene is TRBV10-3, the J gene TRBJ1-1, with D uncertain. This CDR3 contains 12 residues. V lost 3 bases and J 0 bases, leaving 2 bases between the germline ends. From germline, CDR1 is ENHRY and CDR2 SYGVKD. The CDR3 DNA reads TGTGCCATCAGTGAAATGAACACTGAAGCTTTCTTT. It codes for CAISEMNTEAFF.

This clonotype was counted many times. The chain uses TRBV20-1 and TRBJ2-7; 9 nucleotides match TRBD2. The germline gives CDR1 DFQATT, CDR2 SNEGSKA (reference sequence). V shed 2 bases, J shed 3 bases, and the junction held 2 bases outside the gene matches. The CDR3 runs 13 residues. CDR3 loop: CSARISGGYEQYF. The CDR3 DNA sequence: TGCAGTGCTAGAATTAGCGGGGGCTACGAGCAGTACTTC.

This clonotype was seen more than once but under ten times. The rearrangement joins TRBV2 to TRBJ2-7, with TRBD1 identical over 12 bases. Germline CDR1 reads SNHLY; CDR2 reads FYNNEI. With 5 bases clipped from V and 2 bases from J, the junction kept 13 bases outside the gene matches. The CDR3 runs 18 residues. CDR3 amino acids: CASSSGTGGGLRAYEQYF. The CDR3 bases are TGTGCCAGCAGTTCCGGGACAGGGGGCGGATTAAGAGCCTACGAGCAGTACTTC.